Listed here are 23 T cell receptor beta chains from one sample, sequenced in a study of long-term antiretroviral therapy in people with HIV. Assay version v3.0 of immunoSEQ was used, and it was run at survey level. Method: immunoSEQ multiplex PCR; TCRdb's copy keeps in-frame clones and lacks some. The data contain approximately 9,700 clones, about 69% of them singletons. The sample in question was unsorted PBMCs, obtained 1.8 years before starting antiretroviral therapy. Receptors were obtained from a man aged 35-49 years with HIV.

The chain is built from TRBV19 and TRBJ2-3; the match to TRBD2 covers 9 bases. CDR3 length equals 13 residues. The trim removed 6 bases at V and 4 bases at J, leaving 2 bases unmatched. CDR1 and CDR2 from the germline V gene are LNHDA and SQIVND (reference sequence). The CDR3 sequence is CASRRGGADTQYF. CDR3 nucleotide sequence: TGTGCCAGTAGGCGGGGGGGCGCAGATACGCAGTATTTT.

This clone was observed a single time. The chain couples TRBV25-1 to TRBJ1-1; TRBD1 agrees at 7 bases. Germline V gene sequence: CDR1 MGHDK, CDR2 SYGVNS. The CDR3 has 15 amino acids. With 5 bases clipped from V and 4 bases from J, the junction kept 10 bases outside the gene matches. The CDR3 reads CASSKDRVEGTEAFF. CDR3 DNA: TGTGCCAGCAGTAAAGACAGGGTAGAGGGCACTGAAGCTTTCTTT.

The CDR3 spells CASSERTGGGTEAFF. DNA for the CDR3: TGTGCCAGCAGTGAAAGGACAGGGGGCGGCACTGAAGCTTTCTTT. The V and J genes are TRBV6-1 and TRBJ1-1; 11 bases align to TRBD1. The CDR3 runs to 15 residues. Germline loops: CDR1 MNHNS, CDR2 SASEGT. With 2 bases clipped from V and 4 bases from J, the junction kept 3 bases outside the gene matches.

V usage is TRBV15 and J usage is TRBJ2-2; D not certain. Per the germline V gene, CDR1 is LNHNV and CDR2 is YYDKDF (reference sequence). The CDR3 is made up of 14 amino acids. Trimming pared 4 bases from V and 1 base from J, leaving 7 bases between. CDR3 protein: CATSINKNTGELFF. DNA of the CDR3: TGTGCCACCAGCATCAACAAGAACACCGGGGAGCTGTTTTTT.

The V call is TRBV29-1, the J call TRBJ1-5; D is possibly TRBD1 (5 bases). Trimming removed 4 bases from V and 3 bases from J, with 10 bases in between. Per germline, CDR1 SQVTM and CDR2 ANQGSEA. The CDR3 covers 13 residues. CDR3 loop: CSVGQGLNQPQHF. As DNA, the CDR3 is TGCAGCGTTGGGCAGGGCCTCAATCAGCCCCAGCATTTT. The full variable domain, completed using reference TRBV29-1 and TRBJ1-5, is SAVISQKPSRDICQRGTSLTIQCQVDSQVTMMFWYRQQPGQSLTLIATANQGSEATYESGFVIDKFPISRPNLTFSTLTVSNMSPEDSSIYLCSVGQGLNQPQHFGDGTRLSIL.

This clone was seen more than once but under ten times. The chain links TRBV6-5 to TRBJ2-7; the match to TRBD1 covers 9 bases. Looked up from germline, CDR1 is MNHEY and CDR2 is SVGAGI. V dropped 0 bases and J dropped 4; count of bases not matched to a gene: 7. This CDR3 has 16 amino acids. The CDR3 bases are TGTGCCAGCAGTTACTCTCCAGAACAGGGGGCTTACGAGCAGTACTTC. Amino acids: CASSYSPEQGAYEQYF.

This clone occurred once. V is TRBV18 and J is TRBJ2-1; TRBD2 agrees at 11 bases. The J segment lost 7 bases and the V segment lost 3 bases, leaving 5 bases of the junction unmatched. Germline values: CDR1 KGHSH, CDR2 LQKENI. There are 15 residues in the CDR3. The CDR3: CASSPTSGAENEQFF. Written as DNA, the CDR3 is TGTGCCAGCTCACCGACTAGCGGGGCTGAGAATGAGCAGTTCTTC.

This clone showed up just a few times. This chain links TRBV7-9 with TRBJ1-4; D gene ambiguous. V was clipped by 3 bases and J by 0 bases, with 5 bases between them. The length of the CDR3 is 14 residues. Germline V gene lookup returns CDR1 SEHNR and CDR2 FQNEAQ (reference sequence). This CDR3 is CASSLTPTNEKLFF. The CDR3 bases are TGTGCCAGCAGCTTGACACCAACTAATGAAAAACTGTTTTTT.

This sequence joins TRBV7-9 and TRBJ2-7; the D gene could be TRBD1 or TRBD2 (6 bases each). The germline V gene encodes CDR1 SEHNR and CDR2 FQNEAQ (reference sequence). V was shortened by 5 bases and J by 0 bases, with 14 bases between the two germline ends. The CDR3 consists of 15 residues. CDR3 DNA sequence: TGTGCCAGCAGCAGGGGGGACACCAGCTCCTACGAGCAGTACTTC. Its protein is CASSRGDTSSYEQYF.

V gene TRBV5-1 combines with J gene TRBJ2-1, with 10 bases matching TRBD2. V lost 4 bases and J lost 7; bases outside the gene matches: 11. Germline V gene data show CDR1 as SGHRS and CDR2 as YFSETQ. This CDR3 region has 16 residues. The CDR3, as DNA: TGCGCCAGCAGCCCACCCTTGAGCGGGGGGGCAAATGAGCAGTTCTTC. Translated, it gives CASSPPLSGGANEQFF.

This sequence joins TRBV18 and TRBJ1-1; D unresolved. V shed 4 bases and J shed 0 bases, with 6 bases lying between them. This CDR3 spans 13 amino acids. Germline CDR1 is KGHSH and CDR2 is LQKENI. The CDR3 loop reads CASSRILNTEAFF. The CDR3 coding sequence is TGTGCCAGCTCACGAATTTTGAACACTGAAGCTTTCTTT. Using reference TRBV18 and TRBJ1-1 for the parts outside the CDR3, the full variable domain is NAGVMQNPRHLVRRRGQEARLRCSPMKGHSHVYWYRQLPEEGLKFMVYLQKENIIDESGMPKERFSAEFPKEGPSILRIQQVVRGDSAAYFCASSRILNTEAFFGQGTRLTVV.

This clone has only one observation. The genes are TRBV5-1 and TRBJ2-1; D gene uncertain. Trimming took 0 bases from V and 4 from J, leaving 5 bases between them. This CDR3 has 13 residues. Germline CDR1 reads SGHRS; CDR2 reads YFSETQ. The CDR3 coding sequence is TGCGCCAGCAGCTTGGACACATACAATGAGCAGTTCTTC. This gives the protein CASSLDTYNEQFF.

The chain couples TRBV2 to TRBJ1-5; D unclear. The V gene lost 6 bases and the J gene lost 4 bases, with 16 bases spanning the gap. The germline V gene encodes CDR1 SNHLY and CDR2 FYNNEI. The CDR3 sequence is 15 residues long. CDR3 bases: TGTGCCAGCAGCCTGCTCGGCAATTCGAATCAGCCCCAGCATTTT. It specifies CASSLLGNSNQPQHF.

J is TRBJ1-2 and V is TRBV7-2, with a weak D call TRBD1 (6 bases). The V end lost 5 bases, the J end lost 4 bases, and 20 bases lay between the germline ends. The CDR3 spans 16 residues. Germline CDR1 and CDR2: SGHTA and FQGNSA. The CDR3: CASSPPGAGRGYGYTF. The DNA of the CDR3 is TGTGCCAGCAGCCCCCCAGGGGCAGGGCGGGGCTATGGCTACACCTTC.

This chain uses TRBV18 with TRBJ2-3, with TRBD2 matching over 13 bases. Germline assignment: CDR1 KGHSH and CDR2 LQKENI. The length of the CDR3 is 17 residues. J gave up 5 bases and V 3 bases, and 8 bases lay outside the gene matches. The CDR3: CASSPSRLAGGGDTQYF. The CDR3 DNA reads as TGTGCCAGCTCACCTTCCCGACTAGCGGGGGGTGGAGATACGCAGTATTTT.

The V gene is TRBV5-5, the J gene TRBJ1-2, with D possibly TRBD1 on 5 matching bases. The CDR3 sequence is 17 residues long. Germline CDR1 is SGHKS and CDR2 is YYEKEE (reference sequence). Trimming shortened V by 0 bases and J by 5 bases, and 20 bases separated the two germline ends. DNA of the CDR3: TGTGCCAGCAGCTTGGCGCTAGCACCGGGACGGTATTATGGCTACACCTTC. This sequence encodes CASSLALAPGRYYGYTF.

The chain combines TRBV4-1 with TRBJ2-2; D is ambiguous. Germline V gene lookup returns CDR1 MGHRA and CDR2 YSYEKL. The CDR3 consists of 15 residues. V was clipped by 5 bases and J by 2 bases, with 12 bases between them. The CDR3 DNA sequence: TGCGCCAGCAGCAACCTAGGAATCAACACCGGGGAGCTGTTTTTT. It yields the protein CASSNLGINTGELFF.

The chain couples TRBV9 to TRBJ1-4; possibly TRBD1 for D (5 bases). Germline CDR1 SGDLS, CDR2 YYNGEE. The CDR3 loop spans 14 amino acids. V lost 0 bases and J lost 8, with 11 bases in between. In nucleotides, the CDR3 is TGTGCCAGCAGCGTAGGAGGGGATCAGGAAAAACTGTTTTTT. This sequence encodes CASSVGGDQEKLFF.

This clone was seen just once. This sequence joins TRBV5-4 and TRBJ2-7; no reliable D call. Germline V gene data show CDR1 as SGHNT and CDR2 as YYREEE (reference sequence). V lost 0 bases and J 3 bases, leaving 10 bases between the germline ends. The CDR3 has 14 amino acids. In DNA, the CDR3 is TGTGCCAGCAGCTTGGATGGCTCGCACTACGAGCAGTACTTC. Its translation: CASSLDGSHYEQYF.

V is TRBV7-7 and J is TRBJ2-7; D is tentatively TRBD1 or TRBD2 (5 bases each). V gave up 5 bases and J gave up 1 base, with 9 bases separating them. Germline CDR1 is SSHAT and CDR2 is FNYEAQ (reference sequence). This CDR3 is built from 13 residues. The CDR3 region has the DNA TGTGCCAGCAGCGGGGGACCTTCCTACGAGCAGTACTTC. It is translated as CASSGGPSYEQYF.

A few counts support this clone. J is TRBJ1-4 and V is TRBV2; D is uncertain. Germline V gene sequence: CDR1 SNHLY, CDR2 FYNNEI. V gave up 3 bases and J gave up 8 bases, with 13 bases separating them. The CDR3 is made up of 14 amino acids. The CDR3 loop reads CASSEVSSEEKLFF. The CDR3 bases are TGTGCCAGCAGTGAGGTGTCCTCGGAGGAAAAACTGTTTTTT.

The chain uses TRBV6-1 and TRBJ1-4; unclear D gene. Germline assignment: CDR1 MNHNS and CDR2 SASEGT. V lost 1 base to trimming and J lost 5 bases, with 14 bases between them. The CDR3 runs to 16 residues. This CDR3 is CASSEVGTSENEKLFF. Written as DNA, the CDR3 is TGTGCCAGCAGTGAAGTGGGCACCTCGGAAAATGAAAAACTGTTTTTT.

This chain joins TRBV23-1 and TRBJ1-2; TRBD1 aligns across 7 bases. TRBV23-1 falls under the ORF class, with uncertain function. The CDR3 is made up of 15 amino acids. With 11 bases clipped from V and 4 bases from J, the junction kept 16 bases outside the gene matches. The CDR3 nucleotides are TGCGCCTCACACGGGGAGACAGGGCTATCCTATGGCTACACCTTC. Amino acids: CASHGETGLSYGYTF.